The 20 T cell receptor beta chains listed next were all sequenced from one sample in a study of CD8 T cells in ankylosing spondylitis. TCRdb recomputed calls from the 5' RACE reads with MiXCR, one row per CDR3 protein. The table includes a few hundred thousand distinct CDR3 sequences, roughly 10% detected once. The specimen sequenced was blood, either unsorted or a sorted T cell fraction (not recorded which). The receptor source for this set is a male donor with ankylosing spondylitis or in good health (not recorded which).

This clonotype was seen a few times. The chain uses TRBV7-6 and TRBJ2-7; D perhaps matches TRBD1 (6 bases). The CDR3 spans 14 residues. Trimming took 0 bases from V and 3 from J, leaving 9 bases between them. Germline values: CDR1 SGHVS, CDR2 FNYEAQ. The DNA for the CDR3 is TGTGCCAGCAGCTTAGCGTCAGGGGACTACGAGCAGTACTTC. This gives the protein CASSLASGDYEQYF.

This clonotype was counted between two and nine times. The CDR3 spells CSARDRGLAVYNEQFF. CDR3 coding DNA: TGCAGTGCTAGAGATCGGGGACTAGCGGTCTACAATGAGCAGTTCTTC. The V gene is TRBV20-1, the J gene TRBJ2-1; 11 nucleotides align to TRBD2. The CDR3 totals 16 residues. With 0 bases clipped from V and 3 bases from J, the junction kept 4 bases outside the gene matches. Germline V gene lookup returns CDR1 DFQATT and CDR2 SNEGSKA (reference sequence).

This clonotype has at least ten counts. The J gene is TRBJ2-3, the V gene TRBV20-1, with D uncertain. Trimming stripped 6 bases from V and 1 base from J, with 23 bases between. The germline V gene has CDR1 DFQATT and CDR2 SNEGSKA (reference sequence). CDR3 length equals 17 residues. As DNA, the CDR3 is TGCAGTGCCAGATCACCCCAAGCGTGGAAGGGCACAGATACGCAGTATTTT. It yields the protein CSARSPQAWKGTDTQYF.

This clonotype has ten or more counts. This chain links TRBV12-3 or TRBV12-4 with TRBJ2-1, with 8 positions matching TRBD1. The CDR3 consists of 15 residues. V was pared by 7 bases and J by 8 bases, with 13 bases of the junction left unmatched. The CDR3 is CASTTDRAWGHEQFF. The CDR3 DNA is TGTGCCAGCACTACGGACAGGGCCTGGGGGCATGAGCAGTTCTTC.

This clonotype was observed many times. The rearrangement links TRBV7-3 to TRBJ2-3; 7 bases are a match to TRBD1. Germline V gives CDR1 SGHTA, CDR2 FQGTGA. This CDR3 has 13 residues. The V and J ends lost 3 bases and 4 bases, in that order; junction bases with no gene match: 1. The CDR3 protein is CASSFQGADTQYF. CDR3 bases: TGTGCCAGCAGCTTCCAGGGGGCAGATACGCAGTATTTT.

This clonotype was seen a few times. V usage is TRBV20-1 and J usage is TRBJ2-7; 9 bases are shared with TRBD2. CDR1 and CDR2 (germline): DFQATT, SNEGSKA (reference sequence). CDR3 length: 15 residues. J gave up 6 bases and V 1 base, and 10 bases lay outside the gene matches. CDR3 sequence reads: CSARGGTSWVSEQYF. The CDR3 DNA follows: TGCAGTGCTAGAGGGGGGACTAGCTGGGTCAGCGAGCAGTACTTC.

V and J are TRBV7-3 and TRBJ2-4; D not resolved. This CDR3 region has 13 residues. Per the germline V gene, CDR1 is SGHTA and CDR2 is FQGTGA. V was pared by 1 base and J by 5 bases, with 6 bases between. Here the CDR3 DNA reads TGTGCCAGCAGCTTAAATGCCCAAAACATTCAGTACTTC. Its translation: CASSLNAQNIQYF.

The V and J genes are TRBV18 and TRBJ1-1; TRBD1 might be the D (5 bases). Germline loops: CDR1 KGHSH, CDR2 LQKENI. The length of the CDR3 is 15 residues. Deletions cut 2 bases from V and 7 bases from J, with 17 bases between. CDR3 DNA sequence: TGTGCCAGCTCACCAAGTCCCTGGGACGGTAATGAAGCTTTCTTT. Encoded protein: CASSPSPWDGNEAFF.

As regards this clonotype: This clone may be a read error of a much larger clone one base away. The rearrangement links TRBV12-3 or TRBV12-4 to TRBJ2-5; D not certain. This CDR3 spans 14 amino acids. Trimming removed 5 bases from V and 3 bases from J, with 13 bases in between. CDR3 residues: CASSIQVNKETQYF. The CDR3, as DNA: TGTGCCAGCAGTATCCAAGTGAACAAAGAGACCCAGTACTTC.

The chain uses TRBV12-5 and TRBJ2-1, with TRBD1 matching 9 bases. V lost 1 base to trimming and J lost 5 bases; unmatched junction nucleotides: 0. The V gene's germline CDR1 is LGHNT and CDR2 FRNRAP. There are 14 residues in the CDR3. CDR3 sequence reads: CASGLGTGDNEQFF. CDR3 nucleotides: TGTGCTAGTGGTTTGGGGACAGGGGACAATGAGCAGTTCTTC.

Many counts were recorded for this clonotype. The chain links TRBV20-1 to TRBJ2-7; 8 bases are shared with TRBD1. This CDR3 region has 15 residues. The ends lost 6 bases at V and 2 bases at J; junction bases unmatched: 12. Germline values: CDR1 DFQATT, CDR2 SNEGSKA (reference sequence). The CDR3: CSAPWTGQEPYEQYF. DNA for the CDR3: TGCAGTGCCCCCTGGACAGGGCAAGAACCCTACGAGCAGTACTTC.

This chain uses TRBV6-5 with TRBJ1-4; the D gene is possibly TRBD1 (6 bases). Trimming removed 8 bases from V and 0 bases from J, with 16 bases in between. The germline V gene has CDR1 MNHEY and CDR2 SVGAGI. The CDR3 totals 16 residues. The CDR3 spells CASAYLQGATNEKLFF. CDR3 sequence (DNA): TGTGCCAGCGCTTACCTACAGGGTGCAACTAATGAAAAACTGTTTTTT.

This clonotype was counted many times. CDR3 DNA: TGCGCCAGCAGCTTGGCGTTGATTCAGGAGACCCAGTACTTC. Residues: CASSLALIQETQYF. V gene TRBV5-1 combines with J gene TRBJ2-5; D gene uncertain. Trimming removed 0 bases from V and 5 bases from J, with 11 bases in between. CDR1 SGHRS and CDR2 YFSETQ come from the germline V gene. This CDR3 contains 14 residues.

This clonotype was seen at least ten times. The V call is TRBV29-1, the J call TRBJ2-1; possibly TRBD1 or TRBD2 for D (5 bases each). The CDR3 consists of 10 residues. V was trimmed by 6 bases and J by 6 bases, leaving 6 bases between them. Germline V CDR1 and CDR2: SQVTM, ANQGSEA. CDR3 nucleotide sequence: TGCAGCGTGAGGGGCAATGAGCAGTTCTTC. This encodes CSVRGNEQFF.

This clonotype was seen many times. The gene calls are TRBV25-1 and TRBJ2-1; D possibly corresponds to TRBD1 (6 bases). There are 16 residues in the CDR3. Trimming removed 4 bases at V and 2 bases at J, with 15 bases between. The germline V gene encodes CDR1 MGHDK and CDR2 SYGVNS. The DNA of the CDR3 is TGTGCCAGCAGTGGGGGTCAGGGGTCTACCTACAATGAGCAGTTCTTC. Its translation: CASSGGQGSTYNEQFF.

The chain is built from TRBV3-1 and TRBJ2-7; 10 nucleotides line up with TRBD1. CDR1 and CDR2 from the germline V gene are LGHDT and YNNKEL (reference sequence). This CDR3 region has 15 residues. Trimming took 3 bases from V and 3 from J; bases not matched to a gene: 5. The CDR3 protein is CASSHHGQGVYEQYF. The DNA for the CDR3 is TGTGCCAGCAGCCATCACGGACAGGGGGTCTACGAGCAGTACTTC.

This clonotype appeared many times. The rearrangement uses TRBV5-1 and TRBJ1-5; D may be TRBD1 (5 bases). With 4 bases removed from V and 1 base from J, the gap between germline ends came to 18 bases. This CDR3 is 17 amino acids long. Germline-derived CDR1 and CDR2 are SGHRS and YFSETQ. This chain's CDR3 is CASSPAPGMLSNQPQHF. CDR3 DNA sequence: TGCGCCAGCAGCCCTGCCCCAGGGATGTTAAGCAATCAGCCCCAGCATTTT.

The CDR3 sequence is CASSPGQGGEQFF. DNA of the CDR3: TGTGCCAGCAGCCCCGGGCAGGGAGGTGAGCAGTTCTTC. This chain joins TRBV4-2 and TRBJ2-1; D may be TRBD2 (6 bases). Germline CDR1 reads LGHNA; CDR2 reads YNFKEQ. Trimming took 4 bases from V and 9 from J, leaving 13 bases between them. CDR3 length equals 13 residues.

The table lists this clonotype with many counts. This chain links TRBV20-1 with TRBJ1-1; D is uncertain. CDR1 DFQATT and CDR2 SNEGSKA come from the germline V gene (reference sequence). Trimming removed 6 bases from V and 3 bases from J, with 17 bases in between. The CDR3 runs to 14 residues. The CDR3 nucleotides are TGCAGTGCCCCTTTGGTAGGTGGGCACACTGAAGCTTTCTTT. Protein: CSAPLVGGHTEAFF.

The CDR3: CASSLFRGGRTDTQYF. DNA for the CDR3: TGTGCCAGCAGTTTATTTCGGGGGGGCCGGACAGATACGCAGTATTTT. The chain uses TRBV12-3 or TRBV12-4 and TRBJ2-3; 8 bases fit TRBD2. There are 16 residues in the CDR3. V shed 2 bases and J 3 bases; nucleotides not matched to a gene: 7.